This is a list of T cell receptor beta chains from one sample in a study of radiation and T cells in renal cell carcinoma. Assay: immunoSEQ multiplex PCR; the TCRdb copy retains only in-frame clones and omits some. Among about 150,000 clones, 88% were seen once, and the ten largest hold about 4%. Sequenced material: blood, taken from a patient whose treatment included radiotherapy and nephrectomy. The receptors here all came from a woman in her seventies with renal cell carcinoma. The CDR3 runs from the conserved cysteine through the conserved F or W. A D gene is named only where the DNA matches it firmly. Clone size is given for some rows only: seen once, a few or many times, or a class if the clone is expanded.

cdr3_aa,cdr3_nt,clone_size,d_call,j_call,v_call
CASSLNRGLEQYF,TGTGCCAGCAGCTTGAACAGGGGGCTCGAGCAGTACTTC,.,TRBD1,TRBJ2-7,TRBV5-6
CASGPGSRAHSNQPQHF,TGCGCCAGCGGACCGGGATCACGGGCCCATAGCAATCAGCCCCAGCATTTT,.,.,TRBJ1-5,TRBV10-1
CASSLEAGVETQYF,TGTGCCAGCAGCTTAGAAGCGGGGGTGGAGACCCAGTACTTC,.,TRBD2,TRBJ2-5,TRBV7-9
CATSREWDRDEAFF,TGTGCCACCAGCAGAGAGTGGGACAGGGATGAAGCTTTCTTT,.,TRBD1,TRBJ1-1,TRBV15
CASSAGQALGEKLFF,TGTGCCAGCAGCGCCGGACAGGCTTTGGGTGAAAAACTGTTTTTT,few,TRBD1,TRBJ1-4,TRBV9
CASSDYRGENSPLHF,TGTGCCAGTAGTGACTACAGGGGTGAGAATTCACCCCTCCACTTT,.,TRBD1,TRBJ1-6,TRBV19
CASSLGGVNSPLHF,TGTGCCAGCAGTTTAGGAGGGGTCAATTCACCCCTCCACTTT,.,.,TRBJ1-6,TRBV28
CASSSYNEQYF,TGCGCCAGCAGCTCATATAACGAGCAGTACTTC,.,.,TRBJ2-7,TRBV5-1
CASSAGQGQETQYF,TGTGCCAGCAGCGCGGGACAGGGCCAAGAGACCCAGTACTTC,few,TRBD1,TRBJ2-5,TRBV5-4
CASRTRTGTYGYTF,TGTGCCAGTAGGACTCGGACAGGGACCTATGGCTACACCTTC,.,TRBD1,TRBJ1-2,TRBV19